This T cell receptor (beta chain) emerged from a study of Ad26.COV2.S vaccination and SARS-CoV-2 variants. Study at large: COV1001, an Ad26.COV2.S trial, supplied this vaccine-arm donor. The authors gave Ad26.COV2.S intramuscularly, either once or twice 56 days apart.

The assay was immunoSEQ multiplex PCR, and TCRdb's table has in-frame clones only and misses some. The sample contains roughly 350,000 clones, approximately 90% of which appear only once. Trimming stripped 0 bases from V and 5 bases from J, with 13 bases between. Germline V gives CDR1 MNHEY, CDR2 SVGAGI. This CDR3 spans 15 amino acids. This clone has a single count. Its antigen is not known. Treatment indicated: about 20 received Ad26.COV2.S at low or high dose, single or two shots; about 5 received placebo; per-sample allocation not given. Vaccine and placebo recipients were sampled on day 63 after the first injection. This Boston cohort included adults aged 18-55 years. General study results and limits: Following vaccination, spike-specific CD8+ and CD4+ T cell responses reportedly exhibited substantial breadth.

This clonotype was obtained from a person between 18 and 65 years old who received the Ad26.COV2.S COVID-19 vaccine or a placebo. This chain uses TRBV6-5 with TRBJ1-1; D perhaps matches TRBD1 (5 bases). Sequences were derived from peripheral blood, sampled in a trial of Ad26.COV2.S vaccine versus placebo. Written as DNA, the CDR3 is TGTGCCAGCAGTTACTCGATGCGGGGACGTACTGAAGCTTTCTTT. It codes for CASSYSMRGRTEAFF.